These T cell receptor beta chains were read from a single sample in a study of beta chain features in type 1 diabetes. The protocol was immunoSEQ multiplex PCR, while the TCRdb copy is restricted to in-frame clones and leaves out a portion. The sample lists 900,000 or so clones, about a sixth occurring once. Sequenced sample: naive CD4+ T cells from blood. Source of these receptors: a woman under 30 in good health. Both conserved end residues are part of each CDR3. Clone size appears in some rows only: once, few, many, or a class for an expanded clone.

J	length	V	size	CDR3
TRBJ1-2	16	TRBV7-3	.	CASSLASWDRDYGYTF
TRBJ2-5	11	TRBV19	few	CASQYGLAGNF
TRBJ2-1	16	TRBV7-2	.	CASSLVLARWGNEQFF
TRBJ2-3	13	TRBV29-1	few	CSVDLGGTDTQYF
TRBJ1-1	14	TRBV5-4	few	CASSPGRVNTEAFF
TRBJ2-1	16	TRBV6-4	few	CASNPSAPLSYNEQFF
TRBJ2-7	15	TRBV6-5	few	CASSYSGGRSYEQYF
TRBJ2-5	15	TRBV5-1	.	CASSHPGTMKETQYF
TRBJ1-2	14	TRBV27	few	CASSLREGSSGYTF
TRBJ2-1	14	TRBV7-3	few	CASSLTGQVDEQFF
TRBJ2-7	17	TRBV28	few	CASSSGTSTLPLYEQYF
TRBJ2-3	11	TRBV4-3	.	CASSQAGAQYF
TRBJ2-2	15	TRBV6-6	.	CASSLTHPGTGELFF
TRBJ2-7	12	TRBV25-1	.	CASSVQGNEQYF
TRBJ1-5	15	TRBV6-6	few	CASSYWTGSNQPQHF
TRBJ1-4	15	TRBV18	.	CASSASQGAREKLFF
TRBJ2-1	15	TRBV18	few	CASSPLLAEGDEQFF
TRBJ2-2	13	TRBV5-1	few	CASSPLLPGELFF
TRBJ1-2	16	TRBV11-2	few	CASSGPVTGFNYGYTF
TRBJ2-7	14	TRBV11-2	.	CASSSSGSLYEQYF
TRBJ2-5	17	TRBV27	few	CASSLSWGAAFQETQYF
TRBJ2-3	17	TRBV14	few	CASSQRGSGSVADTQYF
TRBJ1-2	12	TRBV6-5	.	CASSRTGAGYTF
TRBJ1-1	14	TRBV4-2	.	CASSQQDRGDEAFF
TRBJ2-7	15	TRBV27	few	CASRQGATLSYEQYF